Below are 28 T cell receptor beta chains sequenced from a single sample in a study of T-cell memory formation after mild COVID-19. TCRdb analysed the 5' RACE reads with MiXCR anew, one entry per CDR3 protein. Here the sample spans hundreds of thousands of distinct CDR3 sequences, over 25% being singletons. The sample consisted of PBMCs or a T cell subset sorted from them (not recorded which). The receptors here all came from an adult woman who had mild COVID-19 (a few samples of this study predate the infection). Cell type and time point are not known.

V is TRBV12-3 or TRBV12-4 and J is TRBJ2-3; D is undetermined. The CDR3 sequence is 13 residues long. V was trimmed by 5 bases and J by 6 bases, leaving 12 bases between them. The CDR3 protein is CASSPDGLDTQYF. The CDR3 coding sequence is TGTGCCAGCAGTCCAGATGGGTTGGATACGCAGTATTTT.

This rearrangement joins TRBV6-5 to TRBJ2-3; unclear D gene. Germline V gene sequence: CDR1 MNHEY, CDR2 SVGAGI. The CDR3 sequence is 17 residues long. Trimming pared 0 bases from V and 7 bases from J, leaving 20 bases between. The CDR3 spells CASSYSISGQFRYTQYF. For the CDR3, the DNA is TGTGCCAGCAGTTACTCGATATCTGGCCAGTTCAGATATACGCAGTATTTT.

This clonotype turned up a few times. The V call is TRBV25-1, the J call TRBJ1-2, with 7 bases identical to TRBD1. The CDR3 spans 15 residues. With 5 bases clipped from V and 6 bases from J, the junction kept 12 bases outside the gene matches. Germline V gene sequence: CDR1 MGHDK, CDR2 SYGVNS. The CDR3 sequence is CASSYPGQRTNGYTF. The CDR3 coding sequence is TGTGCCAGCAGTTACCCGGGACAGAGGACGAATGGCTACACCTTC.

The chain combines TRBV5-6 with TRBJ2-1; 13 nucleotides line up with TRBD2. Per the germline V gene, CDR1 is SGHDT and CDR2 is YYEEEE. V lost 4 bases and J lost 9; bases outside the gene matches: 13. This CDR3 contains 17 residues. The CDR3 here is CASSTTQLAGGLGEQFF. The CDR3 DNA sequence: TGTGCCAGCAGCACAACCCAACTAGCGGGAGGGCTGGGTGAGCAGTTCTTC.

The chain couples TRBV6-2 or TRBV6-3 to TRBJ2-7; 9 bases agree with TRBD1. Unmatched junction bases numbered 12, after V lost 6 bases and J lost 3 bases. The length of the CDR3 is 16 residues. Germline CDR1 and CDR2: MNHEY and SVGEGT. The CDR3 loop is CASSHRSWTGDYEQYF. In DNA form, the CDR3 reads TGTGCCAGCAGCCACCGTTCCTGGACAGGGGACTACGAGCAGTACTTC.

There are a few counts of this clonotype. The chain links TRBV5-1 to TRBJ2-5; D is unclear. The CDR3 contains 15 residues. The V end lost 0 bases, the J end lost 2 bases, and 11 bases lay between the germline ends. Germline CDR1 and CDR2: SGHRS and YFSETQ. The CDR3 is CASSLVGISQETQYF. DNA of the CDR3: TGCGCCAGCAGCTTGGTTGGGATATCTCAAGAGACCCAGTACTTC.

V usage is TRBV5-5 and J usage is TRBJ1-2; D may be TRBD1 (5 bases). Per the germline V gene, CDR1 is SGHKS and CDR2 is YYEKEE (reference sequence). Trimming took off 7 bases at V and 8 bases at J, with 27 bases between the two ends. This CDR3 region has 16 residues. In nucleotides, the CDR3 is TGTGCCAGCTATATTTCGGGGGGAATTTCAGGTCGCGGCTACACCTTC. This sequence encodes CASYISGGISGRGYTF.

Here the CDR3 DNA reads TGCGCCAGCAGCTACTTGGGGGGGACTAGAACCAATGAGCAGTTCTTC. This sequence encodes CASSYLGGTRTNEQFF. The V call is TRBV5-1, the J call TRBJ2-1; 8 bases agree with TRBD2. The CDR3 consists of 16 residues. Germline V gene lookup returns CDR1 SGHRS and CDR2 YFSETQ. With V trimmed by 3 bases and J by 6 bases, 11 bases remained unmatched.

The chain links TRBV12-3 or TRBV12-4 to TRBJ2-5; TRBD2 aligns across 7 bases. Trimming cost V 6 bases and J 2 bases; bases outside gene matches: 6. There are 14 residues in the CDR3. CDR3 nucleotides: TGTGCCAGCAGAACCTCCGGGGGGCAAGAGACCCAGTACTTC. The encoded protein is CASRTSGGQETQYF.

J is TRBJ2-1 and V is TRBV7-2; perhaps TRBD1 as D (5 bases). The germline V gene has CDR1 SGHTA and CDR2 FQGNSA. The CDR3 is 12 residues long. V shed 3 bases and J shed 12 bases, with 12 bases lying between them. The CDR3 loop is CASSFYDSAQFF. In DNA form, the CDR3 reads TGTGCCAGCAGCTTCTATGACAGTGCGCAGTTCTTC.

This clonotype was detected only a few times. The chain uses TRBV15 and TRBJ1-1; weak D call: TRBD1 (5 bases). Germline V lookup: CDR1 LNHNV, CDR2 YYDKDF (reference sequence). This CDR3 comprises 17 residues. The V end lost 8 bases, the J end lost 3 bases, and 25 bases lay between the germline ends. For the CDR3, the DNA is TGTGCCACCGACGATAAAGTTTCACCTGGGGGGGACACTGAAGCTTTCTTT. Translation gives CATDDKVSPGGDTEAFF.

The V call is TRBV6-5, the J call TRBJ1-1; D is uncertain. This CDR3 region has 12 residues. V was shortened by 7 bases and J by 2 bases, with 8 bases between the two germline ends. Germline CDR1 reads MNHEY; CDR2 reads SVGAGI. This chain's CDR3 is CASTEGNTEAFF. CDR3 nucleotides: TGTGCCAGCACCGAGGGCAACACTGAAGCTTTCTTT.

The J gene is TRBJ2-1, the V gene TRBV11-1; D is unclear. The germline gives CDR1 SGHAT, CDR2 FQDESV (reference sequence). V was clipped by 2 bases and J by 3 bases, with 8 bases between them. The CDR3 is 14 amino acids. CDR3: CASSLKSVYNEQFF. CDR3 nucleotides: TGTGCCAGCAGCTTAAAGTCAGTCTACAATGAGCAGTTCTTC.

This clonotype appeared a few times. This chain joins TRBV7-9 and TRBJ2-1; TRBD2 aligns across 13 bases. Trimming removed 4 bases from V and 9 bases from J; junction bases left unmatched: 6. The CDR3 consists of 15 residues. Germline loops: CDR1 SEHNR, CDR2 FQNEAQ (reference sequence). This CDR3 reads CASSSGLAGTSEQFF. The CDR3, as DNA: TGTGCCAGCAGCTCGGGACTAGCGGGGACGAGTGAGCAGTTCTTC.

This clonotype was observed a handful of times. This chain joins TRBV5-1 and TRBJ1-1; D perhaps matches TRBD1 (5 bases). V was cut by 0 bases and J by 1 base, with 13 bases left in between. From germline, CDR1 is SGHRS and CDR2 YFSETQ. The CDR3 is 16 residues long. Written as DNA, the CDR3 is TGCGCCAGCAGCTTGGAACCGGGACGACCGAACACTGAAGCTTTCTTT. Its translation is CASSLEPGRPNTEAFF.

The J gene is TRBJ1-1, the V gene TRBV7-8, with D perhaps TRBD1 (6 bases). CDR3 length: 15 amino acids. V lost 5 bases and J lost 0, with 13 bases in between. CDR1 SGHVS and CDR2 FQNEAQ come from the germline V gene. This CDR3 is CASSPRTVMNTEAFF. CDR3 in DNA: TGTGCCAGCAGCCCCCGGACAGTAATGAACACTGAAGCTTTCTTT. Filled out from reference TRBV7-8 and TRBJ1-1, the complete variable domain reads GAGVSQSPRYKVAKRGQDVALRCDPISGHVSLFWYQQALGQGPEFLTYFQNEAQLDKSGLPSDRFFAERPEGSVSTLKIQRTQQEDSAVYLCASSPRTVMNTEAFFGQGTRLTVV.

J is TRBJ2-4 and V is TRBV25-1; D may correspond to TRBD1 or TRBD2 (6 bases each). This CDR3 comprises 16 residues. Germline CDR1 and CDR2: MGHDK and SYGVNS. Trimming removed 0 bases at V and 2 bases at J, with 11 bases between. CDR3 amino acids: CASSEYGGDTKNIQYF. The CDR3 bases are TGTGCCAGCAGTGAATATGGCGGGGACACCAAAAACATTCAGTACTTC.

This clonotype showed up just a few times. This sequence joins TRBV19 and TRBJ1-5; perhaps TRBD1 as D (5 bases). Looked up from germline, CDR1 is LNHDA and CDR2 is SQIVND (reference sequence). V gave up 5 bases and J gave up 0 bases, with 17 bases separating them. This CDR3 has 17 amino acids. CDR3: CASSLAPGRVSNQPQHF. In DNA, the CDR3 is TGTGCCAGTAGTCTAGCCCCCGGCAGGGTTAGCAATCAGCCCCAGCATTTT.

The CDR3 DNA reads TGTGCCAGCAGCCCTGTGGGACAGGGTAATTCACCCCTCCACTTT. Encoded protein: CASSPVGQGNSPLHF. The rearrangement uses TRBV7-2 and TRBJ1-6, with 9 bases lining up with TRBD1. This CDR3 comprises 15 residues. Looked up from germline, CDR1 is SGHTA and CDR2 is FQGNSA. V shed 5 bases and J 6 bases; nucleotides not matched to a gene: 5.

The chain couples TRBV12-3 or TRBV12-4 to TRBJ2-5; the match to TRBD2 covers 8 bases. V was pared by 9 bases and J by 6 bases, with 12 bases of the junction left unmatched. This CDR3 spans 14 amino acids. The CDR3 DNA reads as TGTGCCAGTCTGTATCGGGGGGGCCCGAAGACCCAGTACTTC. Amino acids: CASLYRGGPKTQYF.

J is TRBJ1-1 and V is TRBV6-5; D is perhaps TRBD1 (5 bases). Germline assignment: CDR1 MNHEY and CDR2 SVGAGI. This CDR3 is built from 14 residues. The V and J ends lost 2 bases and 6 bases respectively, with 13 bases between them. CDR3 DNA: TGTGCCAGCAGTTACCAGGGTGGGGTCGCTGAAGCTTTCTTT. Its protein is CASSYQGGVAEAFF.

CDR3 bases: TGTGCCAGCAGCGCCCCCGGGACAGAACCCGCCTACGAGCAGTACTTC. Translated, it gives CASSAPGTEPAYEQYF. The chain recombines TRBV21-1 with TRBJ2-7; TRBD1, the D gene given by the table, was not confirmed from the DNA. TRBV21-1 is tagged as a pseudogene. The CDR3 runs to 16 residues.

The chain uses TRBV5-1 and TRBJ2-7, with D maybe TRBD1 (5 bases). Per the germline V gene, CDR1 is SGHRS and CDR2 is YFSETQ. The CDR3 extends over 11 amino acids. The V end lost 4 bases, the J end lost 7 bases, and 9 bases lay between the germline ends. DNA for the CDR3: TGCGCCAGCAGCGACAGCGCTGAGCAGTACTTC. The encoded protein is CASSDSAEQYF.

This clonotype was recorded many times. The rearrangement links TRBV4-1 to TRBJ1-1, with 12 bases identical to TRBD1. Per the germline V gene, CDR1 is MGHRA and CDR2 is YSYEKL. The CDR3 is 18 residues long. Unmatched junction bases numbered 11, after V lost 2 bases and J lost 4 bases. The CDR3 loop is CASSQYSGTGGLSTEAFF. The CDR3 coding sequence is TGCGCCAGCAGCCAATACTCCGGGACAGGGGGCCTGAGCACTGAAGCTTTCTTT.

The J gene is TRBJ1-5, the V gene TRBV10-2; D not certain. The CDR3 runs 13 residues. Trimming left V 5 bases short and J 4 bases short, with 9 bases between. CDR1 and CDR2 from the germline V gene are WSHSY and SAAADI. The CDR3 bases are TGCGCCAGCAGTTGGCCAGGAAATCAGCCCCAGCATTTT. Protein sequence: CASSWPGNQPQHF.

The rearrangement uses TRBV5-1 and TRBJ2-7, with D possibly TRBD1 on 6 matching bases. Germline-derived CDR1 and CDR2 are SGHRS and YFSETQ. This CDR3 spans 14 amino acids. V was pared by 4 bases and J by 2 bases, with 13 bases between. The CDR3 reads CASSPTGSPYEQYF. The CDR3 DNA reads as TGCGCCAGCAGCCCGACAGGTTCCCCCTACGAGCAGTACTTC.

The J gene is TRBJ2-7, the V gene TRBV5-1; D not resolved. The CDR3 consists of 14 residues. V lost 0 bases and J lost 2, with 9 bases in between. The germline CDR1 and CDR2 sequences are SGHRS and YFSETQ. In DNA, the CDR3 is TGCGCCAGCAGCTTGGACCCAGGCCCCTACGAGCAGTACTTC. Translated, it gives CASSLDPGPYEQYF.

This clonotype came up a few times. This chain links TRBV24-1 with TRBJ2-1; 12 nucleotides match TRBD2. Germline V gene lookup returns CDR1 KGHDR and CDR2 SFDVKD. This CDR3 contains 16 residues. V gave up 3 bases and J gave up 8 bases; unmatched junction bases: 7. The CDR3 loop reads CATSDATSGSADEQFF. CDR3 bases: TGTGCCACCAGTGATGCGACTAGCGGGAGTGCCGATGAGCAGTTCTTC.